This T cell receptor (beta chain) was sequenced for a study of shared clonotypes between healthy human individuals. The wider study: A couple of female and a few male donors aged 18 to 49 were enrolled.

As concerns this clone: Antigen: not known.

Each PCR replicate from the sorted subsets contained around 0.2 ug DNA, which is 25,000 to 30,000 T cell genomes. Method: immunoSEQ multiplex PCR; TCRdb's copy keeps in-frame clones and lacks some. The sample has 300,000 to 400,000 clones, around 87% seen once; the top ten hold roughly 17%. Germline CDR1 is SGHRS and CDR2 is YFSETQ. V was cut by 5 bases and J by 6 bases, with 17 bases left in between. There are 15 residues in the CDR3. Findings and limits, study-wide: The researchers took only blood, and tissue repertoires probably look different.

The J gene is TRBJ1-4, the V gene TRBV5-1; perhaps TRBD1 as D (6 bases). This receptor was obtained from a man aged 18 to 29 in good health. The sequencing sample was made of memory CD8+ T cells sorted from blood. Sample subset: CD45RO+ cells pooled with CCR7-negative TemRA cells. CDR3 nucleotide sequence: TGCGCCAGCAGTATGGAAGGGGGGTTCTATGAAAAACTGTTTTTT. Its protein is CASSMEGGFYEKLFF.